Described below is a single T cell receptor (beta chain) sequence and its context. Trimming cost V 6 bases and J 6 bases; bases outside gene matches: 5. CDR3 length: 14 amino acids. Germline lookup yields CDR1 MNHEY and CDR2 SVGAGI. The sample belongs to a study of T cell changes during pregnancy in multiple sclerosis. The table came from immunoSEQ multiplex PCR; TCRdb's copy has only in-frame clones and leaves some out. Of about 18,000 clones detected, about 84% appear once; the ten largest clones hold around 9.9%. The receptor comes from a female donor with multiple sclerosis, enrolled in a pregnancy study. The chain combines TRBV6-5 with TRBJ2-2; TRBD2 matches at 9 bases. The specimen comprised CD8+ T cells from peripheral blood mononuclear cells, sampled after pregnancy. The CDR3 bases are TGTGCCAGCAGGGTTAGCGGGAGCGCCGGGGAGCTGTTTTTT. The encoded protein is CASRVSGSAGELFF.